The 3 T cell receptor beta chains given below trace back to one sample, sequenced in a study of T cell changes during pregnancy in multiple sclerosis. TCRdb keeps only in-frame clones here, not all; method: immunoSEQ multiplex PCR. The table shows fewer than 60,000 clones, with around 90% occurring only once. The sequencing here drew on peripheral blood, taken in the second trimester of pregnancy. The receptors shown here come from a female donor with multiple sclerosis, enrolled in a pregnancy study.

On this clone: Other DNA sequences in the sample encode the same CDR3. The chain is built from TRBV19 and TRBJ2-5; tentatively, D is TRBD2 (5 bases). V lost 8 bases and J lost 4, with 11 bases in between. Per the germline V gene, CDR1 is LNHDA and CDR2 is SQIVND (reference sequence). CDR3 length: 12 amino acids. CDR3: CASRQAGETQYF. In DNA, the CDR3 is TGTGCCAGTCGTCAGGCGGGAGAGACCCAGTACTTC.

The chain links TRBV23-1 to TRBJ2-7; tentative D call: TRBD1 (6 bases). TRBV23-1 is an ORF, and what it does is uncertain. V was shortened by 10 bases and J by 7 bases, with 29 bases between the two germline ends. This CDR3 has 16 residues. The chain's CDR3 is CAKSQGFTGLPGEQYF. In DNA, the CDR3 is TGCGCCAAGTCCCAGGGGTTTACAGGGTTGCCTGGGGAGCAGTACTTC.

The chain carries TRBV27 and TRBJ1-2; 8 nucleotides match TRBD1. This CDR3 contains 14 residues. The germline CDR1 and CDR2 sequences are MNHEY and SMNVEV (reference sequence). V dropped 5 bases and J dropped 7; count of bases not matched to a gene: 9. Here the CDR3 DNA reads TGTGCCAGCAGTCGGGACAGGCCCCCATCTGGCTACACCTTC. Encoded protein: CASSRDRPPSGYTF.